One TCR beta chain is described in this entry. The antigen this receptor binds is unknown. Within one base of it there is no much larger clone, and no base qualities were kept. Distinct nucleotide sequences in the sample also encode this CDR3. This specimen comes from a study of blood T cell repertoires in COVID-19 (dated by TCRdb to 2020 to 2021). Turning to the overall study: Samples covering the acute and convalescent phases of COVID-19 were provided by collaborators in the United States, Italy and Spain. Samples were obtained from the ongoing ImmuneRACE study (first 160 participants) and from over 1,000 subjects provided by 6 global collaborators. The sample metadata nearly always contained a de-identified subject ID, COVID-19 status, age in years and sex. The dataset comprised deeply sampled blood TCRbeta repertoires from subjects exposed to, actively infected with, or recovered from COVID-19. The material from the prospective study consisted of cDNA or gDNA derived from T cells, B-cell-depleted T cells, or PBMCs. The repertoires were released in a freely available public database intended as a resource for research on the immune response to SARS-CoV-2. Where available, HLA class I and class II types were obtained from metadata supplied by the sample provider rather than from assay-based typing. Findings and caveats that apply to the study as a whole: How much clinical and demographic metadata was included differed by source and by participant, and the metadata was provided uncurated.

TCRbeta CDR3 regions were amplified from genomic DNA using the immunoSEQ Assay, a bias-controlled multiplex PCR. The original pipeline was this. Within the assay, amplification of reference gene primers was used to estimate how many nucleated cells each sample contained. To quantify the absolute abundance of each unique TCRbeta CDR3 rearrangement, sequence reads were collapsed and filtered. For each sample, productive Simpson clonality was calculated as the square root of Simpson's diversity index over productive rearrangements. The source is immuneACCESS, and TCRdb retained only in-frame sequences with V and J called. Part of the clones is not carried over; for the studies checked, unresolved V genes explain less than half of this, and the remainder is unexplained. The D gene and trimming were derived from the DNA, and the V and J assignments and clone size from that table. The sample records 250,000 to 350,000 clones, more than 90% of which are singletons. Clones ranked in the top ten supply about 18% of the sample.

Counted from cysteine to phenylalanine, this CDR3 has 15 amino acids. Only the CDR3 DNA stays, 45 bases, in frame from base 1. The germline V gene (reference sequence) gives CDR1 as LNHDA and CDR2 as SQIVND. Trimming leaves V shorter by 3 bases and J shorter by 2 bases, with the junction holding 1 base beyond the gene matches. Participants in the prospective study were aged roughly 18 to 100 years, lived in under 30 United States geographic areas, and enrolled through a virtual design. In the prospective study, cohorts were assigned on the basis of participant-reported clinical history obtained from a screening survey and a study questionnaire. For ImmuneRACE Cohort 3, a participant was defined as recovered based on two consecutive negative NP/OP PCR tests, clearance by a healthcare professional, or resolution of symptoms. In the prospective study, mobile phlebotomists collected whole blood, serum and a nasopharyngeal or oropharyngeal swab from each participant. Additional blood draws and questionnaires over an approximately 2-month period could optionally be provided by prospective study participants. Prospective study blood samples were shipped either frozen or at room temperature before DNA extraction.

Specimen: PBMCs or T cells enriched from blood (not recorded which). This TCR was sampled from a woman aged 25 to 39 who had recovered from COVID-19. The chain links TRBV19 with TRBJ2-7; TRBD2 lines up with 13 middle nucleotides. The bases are TGTGCCAGTAGTATTGGACTAGCGGGAGCCTACGAGCAGTACTTC. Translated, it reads CASSIGLAGAYEQYF. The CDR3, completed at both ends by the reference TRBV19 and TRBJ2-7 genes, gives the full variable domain DGGITQSPKYLFRKEGQNVTLSCEQNLNHDAMYWYRQDPGQGLRLIYYSQIVNDFQKGDIAEGYSVSREKKESFPLTVTSAQKNPTAFYLCASSIGLAGAYEQYFGPGTRLTVT.